This T cell receptor (beta chain) came from a study of T cells expressing NK-cell markers. The wider study: Sequencing of TCR beta repertoires drew on sorted CD3+CD56+NKG2C+, CD3+CD56+NKG2C- and CD3+CD56-NKG2C+ T cells.

CDR3 length: 15 amino acids. From germline, CDR1 is MDHEN and CDR2 SYDVKM. TCRdb reprocessed the 5' RACE reads and keeps a single row for each CDR3 protein, giving no DNA. This table lists roughly 280,000 distinct CDR3 sequences. Sequencing was performed on blood T cells: a sorted CD56 or NKG2C T cell subset, CD4+ or CD8+ T cells, or bulk PBMC T cells (not recorded which). The V call is TRBV28, the J call TRBJ2-5; without DNA, the TCRdb call of TRBD1 cannot be checked. This TCR came from a man aged 18 to 29 in good health. CDR3 residues: CASSTLTGGIETQYF. Full variable domain (rest looked up from reference TRBV28 and TRBJ2-5): DVKVTQSSRYLVKRTGEKVFLECVQDMDHENMFWYRQDPGLGLRLIYFSYDVKMKEKGDIPEGYSVSREKKERFSLILESASTNQTSMYLCASSTLTGGIETQYFGPGTRLLVL.